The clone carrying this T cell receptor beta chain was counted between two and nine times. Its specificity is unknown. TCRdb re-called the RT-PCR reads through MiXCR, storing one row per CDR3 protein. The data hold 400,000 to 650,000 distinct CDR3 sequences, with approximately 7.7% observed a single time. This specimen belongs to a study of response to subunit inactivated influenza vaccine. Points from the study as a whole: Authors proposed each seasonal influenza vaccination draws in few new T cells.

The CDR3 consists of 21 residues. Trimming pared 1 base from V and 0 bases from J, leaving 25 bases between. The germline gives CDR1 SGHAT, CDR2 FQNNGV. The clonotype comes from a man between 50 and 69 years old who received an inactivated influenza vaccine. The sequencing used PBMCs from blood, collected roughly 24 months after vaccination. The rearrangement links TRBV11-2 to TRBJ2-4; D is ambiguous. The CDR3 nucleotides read TGTGCCAGCAGCTTAGGGTATGCAACGGGCGGCGGCTCCCTAGCCAAAAACATTCAGTACTTC. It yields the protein CASSLGYATGGGSLAKNIQYF.